This TCR beta chain was observed in a study of regulatory T cells in long-lasting Graves disease. Findings of the study overall: Persistent disease favored TRBV28, TRBJ1-2 and TRBJ2-5.

This clonotype was counted ten times or more. The antigen is unknown. To make TCR beta libraries, researchers used iRepertoire HTBI primers and Arm-PCR of CDR3 regions. From the multiplex PCR reads, TCRdb called clonotypes with MiXCR, one entry per CDR3 protein. Of over 200,000 distinct CDR3 sequences in the sample, 15% to 20% were seen once. Regarding time point: newly diagnosed GD, antithyroid drugs for less than 3 months. With RNA extracted from PBMCs as input, the TCR library was made. The patients included were those that came from an endocrinology department in Xi'an, China. The germline V gene has CDR1 SEHNR and CDR2 FQNEAQ (reference sequence). The length of the CDR3 is 17 residues. The ends were cut back, 4 bases at V and 0 bases at J, with 18 bases in the middle.

This sequence joins TRBV7-9 and TRBJ1-2; D remains ambiguous. Sequenced material: peripheral blood mononuclear cells (PBMCs), taken at new diagnosis, from a patient treated with antithyroid drugs. The sequence came from a female donor with Graves disease. The CDR3 here is CASSSPPESSSNYGYTF. In DNA, the CDR3 is TGTGCCAGCAGCTCGCCGCCGGAGTCGTCTTCTAACTATGGCTACACCTTC.